Only a few counts were recorded for the clone carrying this TCR beta chain. This entry is derived from a study of blood T cell repertoires in COVID-19. This CDR3 spans 19 amino acids. J was trimmed by 5 bases and V by 4 bases; bases with no gene match: 22. Germline CDR1 is MDHEN and CDR2 is SYDVKM. The assay was immunoSEQ multiplex PCR, and TCRdb's table has in-frame clones only and misses some. The data contain about 190,000 clones, roughly 78% of them singletons. The receptor was isolated from a woman at least 80 years old with active or convalescent COVID-19. The chain is built from TRBV28 and TRBJ2-7, with TRBD2 matching over 8 bases. Input material: peripheral blood. DNA of the CDR3: TGTGCCAGCAGTTCCCCCGGGACAATGACTTCGGGACTAGGAGACGAGCAGTACTTC. The encoded protein is CASSSPGTMTSGLGDEQYF.